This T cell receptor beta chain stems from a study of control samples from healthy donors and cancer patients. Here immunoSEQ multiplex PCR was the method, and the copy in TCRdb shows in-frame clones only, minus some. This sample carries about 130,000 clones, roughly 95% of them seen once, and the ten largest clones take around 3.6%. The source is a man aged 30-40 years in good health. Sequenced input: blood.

CDR3 region: CASSLQRRGGSSYEQYF. DNA for the CDR3: TGTGCCAGCTCACTACAAAGGCGGGGGGGAAGCTCCTACGAGCAGTACTTC. The rearrangement joins TRBV18 to TRBJ2-7; 9 positions agree with TRBD2. Trimming took 4 bases from V and 0 from J; bases not matched to a gene: 10. Germline CDR1 KGHSH, CDR2 LQKENI. This CDR3 spans 17 amino acids.